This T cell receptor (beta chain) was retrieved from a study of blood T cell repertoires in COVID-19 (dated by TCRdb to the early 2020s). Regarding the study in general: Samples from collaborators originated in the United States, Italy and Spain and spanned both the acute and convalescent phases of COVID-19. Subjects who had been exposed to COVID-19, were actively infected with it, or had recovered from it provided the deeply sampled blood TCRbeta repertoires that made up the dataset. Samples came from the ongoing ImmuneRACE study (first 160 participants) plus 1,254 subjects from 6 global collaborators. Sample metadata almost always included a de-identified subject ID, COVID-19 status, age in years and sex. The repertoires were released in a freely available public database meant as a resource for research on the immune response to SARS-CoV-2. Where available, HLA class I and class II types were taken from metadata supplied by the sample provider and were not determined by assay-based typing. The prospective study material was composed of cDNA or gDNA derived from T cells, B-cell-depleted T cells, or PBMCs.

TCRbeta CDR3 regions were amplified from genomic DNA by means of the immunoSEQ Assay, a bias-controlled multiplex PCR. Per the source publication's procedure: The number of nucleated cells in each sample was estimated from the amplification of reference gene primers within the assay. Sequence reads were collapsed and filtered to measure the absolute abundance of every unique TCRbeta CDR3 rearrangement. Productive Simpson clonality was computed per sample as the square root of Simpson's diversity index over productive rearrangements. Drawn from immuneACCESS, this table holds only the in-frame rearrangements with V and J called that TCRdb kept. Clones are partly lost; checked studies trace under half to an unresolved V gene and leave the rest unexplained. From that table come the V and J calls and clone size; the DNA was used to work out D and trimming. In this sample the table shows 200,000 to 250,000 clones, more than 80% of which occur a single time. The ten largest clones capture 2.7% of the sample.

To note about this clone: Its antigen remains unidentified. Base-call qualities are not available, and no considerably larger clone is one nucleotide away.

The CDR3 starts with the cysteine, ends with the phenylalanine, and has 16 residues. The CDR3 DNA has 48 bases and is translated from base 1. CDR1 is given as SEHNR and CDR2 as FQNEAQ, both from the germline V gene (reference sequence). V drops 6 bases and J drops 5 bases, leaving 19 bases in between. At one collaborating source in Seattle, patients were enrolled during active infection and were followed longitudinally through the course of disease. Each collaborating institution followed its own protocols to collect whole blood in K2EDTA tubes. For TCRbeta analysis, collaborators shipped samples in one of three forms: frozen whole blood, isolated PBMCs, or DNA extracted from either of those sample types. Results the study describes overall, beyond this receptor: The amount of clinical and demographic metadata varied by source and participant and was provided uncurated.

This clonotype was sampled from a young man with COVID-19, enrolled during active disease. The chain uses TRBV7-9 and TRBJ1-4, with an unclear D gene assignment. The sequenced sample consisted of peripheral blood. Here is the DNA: TGTGCCAGCAGTGACGGCCCAGGTTCGATCAATGAAAAACTGTTTTTT. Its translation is CASSDGPGSINEKLFF.